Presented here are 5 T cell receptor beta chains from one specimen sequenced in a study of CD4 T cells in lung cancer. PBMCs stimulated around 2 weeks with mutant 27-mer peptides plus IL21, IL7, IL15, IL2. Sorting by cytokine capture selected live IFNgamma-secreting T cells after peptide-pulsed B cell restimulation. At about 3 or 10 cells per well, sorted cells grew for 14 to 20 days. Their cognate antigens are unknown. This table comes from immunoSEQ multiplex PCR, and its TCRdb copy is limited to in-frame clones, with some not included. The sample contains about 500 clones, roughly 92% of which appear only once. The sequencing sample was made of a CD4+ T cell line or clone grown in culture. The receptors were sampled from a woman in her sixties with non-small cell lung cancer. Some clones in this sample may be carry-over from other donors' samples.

CDR3 DNA sequence: TGCGCCAGCAGCCAAGAACCGTCCCTGACTAGCGGGGGGCGTAGCGGGGAGCTGTTTTTT. Translated: CASSQEPSLTSGGRSGELFF. This chain uses TRBV4-1 with TRBJ2-2; 13 bases fit TRBD2. CDR1 is MGHRA and CDR2 is YSYEKL in the germline V gene. The CDR3 contains 20 residues. V was clipped by 0 bases and J by 7 bases; unmatched bases: 14.

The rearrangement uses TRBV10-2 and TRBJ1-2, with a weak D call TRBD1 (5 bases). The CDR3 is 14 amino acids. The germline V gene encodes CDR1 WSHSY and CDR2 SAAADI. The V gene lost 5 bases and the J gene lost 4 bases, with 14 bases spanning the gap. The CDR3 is CASSNSRDLYGYTF. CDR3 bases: TGCGCCAGCAGTAACAGCCGGGACCTCTATGGCTACACCTTC.

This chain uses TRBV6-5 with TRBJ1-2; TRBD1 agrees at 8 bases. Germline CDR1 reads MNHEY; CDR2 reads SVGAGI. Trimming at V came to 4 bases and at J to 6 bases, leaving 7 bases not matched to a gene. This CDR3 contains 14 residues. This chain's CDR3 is CASSLTGGRDGYTF. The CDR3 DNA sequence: TGTGCCAGCAGTTTAACAGGGGGTCGGGATGGCTACACCTTC.

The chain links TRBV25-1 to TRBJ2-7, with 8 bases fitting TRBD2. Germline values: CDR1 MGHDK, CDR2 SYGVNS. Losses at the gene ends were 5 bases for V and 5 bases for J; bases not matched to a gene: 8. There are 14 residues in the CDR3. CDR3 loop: CASSLAGGGNEQYF. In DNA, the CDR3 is TGTGCCAGCAGTCTTGCGGGGGGTGGGAACGAGCAGTACTTC.

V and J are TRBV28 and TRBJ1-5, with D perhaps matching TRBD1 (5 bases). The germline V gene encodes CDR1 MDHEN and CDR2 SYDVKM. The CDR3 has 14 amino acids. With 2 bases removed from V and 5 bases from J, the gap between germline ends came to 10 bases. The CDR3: CASSLRAGHQPQHF. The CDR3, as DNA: TGTGCCAGCAGTTTAAGGGCAGGGCATCAGCCCCAGCATTTT.